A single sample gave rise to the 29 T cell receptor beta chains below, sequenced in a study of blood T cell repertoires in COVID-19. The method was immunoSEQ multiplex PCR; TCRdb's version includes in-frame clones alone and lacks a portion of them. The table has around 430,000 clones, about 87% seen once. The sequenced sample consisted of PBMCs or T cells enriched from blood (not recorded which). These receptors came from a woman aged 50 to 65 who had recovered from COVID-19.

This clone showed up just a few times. Written as DNA, the CDR3 is TGCGCCAGCAGTCAATCAGGCAGGGGATTTGAGCAGTACTTC. Translated, it gives CASSQSGRGFEQYF. The chain is built from TRBV23-1 and TRBJ2-7; D is possibly TRBD1 (6 bases). TRBV23-1 is labeled an ORF, and its function is uncertain. V dropped 0 bases and J dropped 7 bases, with 13 bases sitting between them. The CDR3 extends over 14 amino acids.

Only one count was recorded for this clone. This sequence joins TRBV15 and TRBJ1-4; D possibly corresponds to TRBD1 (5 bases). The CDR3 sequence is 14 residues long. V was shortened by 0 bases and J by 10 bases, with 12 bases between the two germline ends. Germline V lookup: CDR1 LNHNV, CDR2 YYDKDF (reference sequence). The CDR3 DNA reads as TGTGCCACCAGCAGAGATCAAGGGGCTGGAAAACTGTTTTTT. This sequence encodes CATSRDQGAGKLFF.

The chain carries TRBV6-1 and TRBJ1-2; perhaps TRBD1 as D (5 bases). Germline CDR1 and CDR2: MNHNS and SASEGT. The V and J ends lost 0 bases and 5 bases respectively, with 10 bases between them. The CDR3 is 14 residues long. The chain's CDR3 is CASSEAGQGYGYTF. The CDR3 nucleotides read TGTGCCAGCAGTGAAGCGGGCCAGGGTTATGGCTACACCTTC.

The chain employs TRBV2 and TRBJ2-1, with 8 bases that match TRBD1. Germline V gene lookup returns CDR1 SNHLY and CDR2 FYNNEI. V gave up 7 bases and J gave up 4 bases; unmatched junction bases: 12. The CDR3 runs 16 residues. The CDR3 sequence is CASTKQDRGYYNEQFF. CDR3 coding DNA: TGTGCCAGCACTAAACAAGACAGGGGTTATTACAATGAGCAGTTCTTC.

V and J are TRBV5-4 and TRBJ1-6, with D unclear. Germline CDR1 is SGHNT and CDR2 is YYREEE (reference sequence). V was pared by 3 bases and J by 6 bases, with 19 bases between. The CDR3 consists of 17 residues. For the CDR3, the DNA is TGTGCCAGCAGCTCATCGGGGAGGGCCCCGGCTAATTCACCCCTCCACTTT. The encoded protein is CASSSSGRAPANSPLHF. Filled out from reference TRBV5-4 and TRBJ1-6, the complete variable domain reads ETGVTQSPTHLIKTRGQQVTLRCSSQSGHNTVSWYQQALGQGPQFIFQYYREEENGRGNFPPRFSGLQFPNYSSELNVNALELDDSALYLCASSSSGRAPANSPLHFGNGTRLTVT.

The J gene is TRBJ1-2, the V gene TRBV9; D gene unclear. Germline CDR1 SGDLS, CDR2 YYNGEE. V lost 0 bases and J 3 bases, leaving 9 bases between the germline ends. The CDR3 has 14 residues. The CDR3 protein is CASSVGSVYYGYTF. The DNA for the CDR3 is TGTGCCAGCAGCGTAGGGAGTGTATACTATGGCTACACCTTC.

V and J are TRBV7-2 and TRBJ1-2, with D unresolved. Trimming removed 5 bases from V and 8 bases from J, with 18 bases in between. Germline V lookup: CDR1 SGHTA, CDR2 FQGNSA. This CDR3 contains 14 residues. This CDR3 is CASSPETTRGGYTF. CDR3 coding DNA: TGTGCCAGCAGCCCAGAGACGACTCGAGGGGGCTACACCTTC. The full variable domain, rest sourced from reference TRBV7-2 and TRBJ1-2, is GAGVSQSPSNKVTEKGKDVELRCDPISGHTALYWYRQSLGQGLEFLIYFQGNSAPDKSGLPSDRFSAERTGGSVSTLTIQRTQQEDSAVYLCASSPETTRGGYTFGSGTRLTVV.

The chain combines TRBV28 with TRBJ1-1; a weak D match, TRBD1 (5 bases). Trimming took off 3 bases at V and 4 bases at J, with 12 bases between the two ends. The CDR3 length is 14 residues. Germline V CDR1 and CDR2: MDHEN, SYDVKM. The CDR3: CASSFGGSATEAFF. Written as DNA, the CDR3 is TGTGCCAGCAGTTTCGGGGGATCGGCCACTGAAGCTTTCTTT.

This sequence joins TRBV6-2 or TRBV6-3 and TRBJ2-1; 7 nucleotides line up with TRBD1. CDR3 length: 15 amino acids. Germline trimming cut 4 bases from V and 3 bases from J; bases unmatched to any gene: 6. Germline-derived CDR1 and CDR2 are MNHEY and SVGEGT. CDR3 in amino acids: CASSSIRDSYNEQFF. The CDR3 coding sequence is TGTGCCAGCAGTTCTATCCGGGACAGCTACAATGAGCAGTTCTTC.

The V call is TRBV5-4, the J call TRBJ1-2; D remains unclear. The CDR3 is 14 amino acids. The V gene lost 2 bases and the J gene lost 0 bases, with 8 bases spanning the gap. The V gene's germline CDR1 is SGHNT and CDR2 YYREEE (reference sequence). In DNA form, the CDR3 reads TGTGCCAGCAGCTTAGGAGACCCTAACTATGGCTACACCTTC. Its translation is CASSLGDPNYGYTF.

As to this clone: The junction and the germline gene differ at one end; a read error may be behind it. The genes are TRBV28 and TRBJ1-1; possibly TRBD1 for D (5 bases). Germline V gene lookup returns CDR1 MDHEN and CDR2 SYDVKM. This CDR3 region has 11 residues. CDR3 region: CASSSYFGHFF. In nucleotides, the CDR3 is TGTGCCAGCAGTTCCTATTTTGGACATTTTTTT.

CDR3 residues: CASSQGQATGELFF. As DNA, the CDR3 is TGTGCCAGCAGTCAAGGACAGGCGACCGGGGAGCTGTTTTTT. The V and J genes are TRBV7-6 and TRBJ2-2, with 7 positions matching TRBD1. Germline CDR1 is SGHVS and CDR2 is FNYEAQ. With V trimmed by 6 bases and J by 5 bases, 6 bases remained unmatched. CDR3 length: 14 amino acids.

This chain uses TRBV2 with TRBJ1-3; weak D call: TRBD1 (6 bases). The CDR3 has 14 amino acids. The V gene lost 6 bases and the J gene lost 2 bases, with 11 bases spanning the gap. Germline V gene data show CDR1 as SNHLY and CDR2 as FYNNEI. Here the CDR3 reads CASRREGAGNTIYF. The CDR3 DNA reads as TGTGCCAGCAGGCGAGAGGGGGCTGGAAACACCATATATTTT.

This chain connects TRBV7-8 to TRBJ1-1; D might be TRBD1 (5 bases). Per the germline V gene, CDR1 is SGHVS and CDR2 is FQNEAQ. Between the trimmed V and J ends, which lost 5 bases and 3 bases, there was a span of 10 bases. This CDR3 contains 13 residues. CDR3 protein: CASSRGADTEAFF. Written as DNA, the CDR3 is TGTGCCAGCAGCCGAGGGGCAGACACTGAAGCTTTCTTT.

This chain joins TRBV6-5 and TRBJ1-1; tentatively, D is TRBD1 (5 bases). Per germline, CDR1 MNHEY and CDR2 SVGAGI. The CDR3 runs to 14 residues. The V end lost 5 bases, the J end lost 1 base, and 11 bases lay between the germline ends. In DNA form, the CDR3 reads TGTGCCAGCAGTCAACAGGAAAGGAACACTGAAGCTTTCTTT. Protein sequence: CASSQQERNTEAFF.

This CDR3 reads CASKLAGRTDTQYF. For the CDR3, the DNA is TGTGCCAGTAAACTAGCGGGGAGGACAGATACGCAGTATTTT. The chain is built from TRBV19 and TRBJ2-3, with 10 bases matching TRBD2. Trimming took 7 bases from V and 3 from J; bases not matched to a gene: 4. The CDR3 totals 14 residues. The germline gives CDR1 LNHDA, CDR2 SQIVND (reference sequence).

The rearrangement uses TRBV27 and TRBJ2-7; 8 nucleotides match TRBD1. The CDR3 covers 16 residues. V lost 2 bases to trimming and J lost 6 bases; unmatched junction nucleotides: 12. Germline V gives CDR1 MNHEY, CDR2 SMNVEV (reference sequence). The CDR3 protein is CASSLQGGQVWGEQYF. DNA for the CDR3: TGTGCCAGCAGTTTACAGGGGGGACAGGTATGGGGCGAGCAGTACTTC.

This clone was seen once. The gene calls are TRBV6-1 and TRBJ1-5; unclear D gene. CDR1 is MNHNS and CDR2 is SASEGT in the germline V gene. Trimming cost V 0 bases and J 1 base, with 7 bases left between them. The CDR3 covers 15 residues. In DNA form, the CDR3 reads TGTGCCAGCAGTGAAGCGATGGGCAGCAATCAGCCCCAGCATTTT. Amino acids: CASSEAMGSNQPQHF.

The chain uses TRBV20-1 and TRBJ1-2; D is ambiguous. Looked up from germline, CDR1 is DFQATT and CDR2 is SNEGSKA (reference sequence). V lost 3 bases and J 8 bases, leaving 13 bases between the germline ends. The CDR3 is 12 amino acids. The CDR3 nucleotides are TGCAGTGCTAGTGTGCCTCCGCGGGGCTACACCTTC. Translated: CSASVPPRGYTF.

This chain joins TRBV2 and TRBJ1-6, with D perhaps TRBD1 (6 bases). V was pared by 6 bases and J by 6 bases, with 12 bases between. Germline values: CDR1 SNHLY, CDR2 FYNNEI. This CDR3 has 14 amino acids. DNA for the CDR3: TGTGCCAGCAGGGCAGGGGCTAGTAATTCACCCCTCCACTTT. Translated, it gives CASRAGASNSPLHF.

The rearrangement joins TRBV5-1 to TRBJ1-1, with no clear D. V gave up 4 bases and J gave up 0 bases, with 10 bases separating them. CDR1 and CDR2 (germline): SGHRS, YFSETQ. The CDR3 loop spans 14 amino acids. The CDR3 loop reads CASSIYEMNTEAFF. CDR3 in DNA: TGCGCCAGCAGCATCTATGAGATGAACACTGAAGCTTTCTTT.

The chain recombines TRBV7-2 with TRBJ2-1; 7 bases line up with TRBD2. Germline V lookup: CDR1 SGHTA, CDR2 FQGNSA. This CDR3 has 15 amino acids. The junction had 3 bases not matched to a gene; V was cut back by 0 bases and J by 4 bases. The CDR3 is CASSLAWRGYNEQFF. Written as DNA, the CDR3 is TGTGCCAGCAGCTTAGCGTGGCGGGGGTACAATGAGCAGTTCTTC. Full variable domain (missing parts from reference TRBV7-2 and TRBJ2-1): GAGVSQSPSNKVTEKGKDVELRCDPISGHTALYWYRQSLGQGLEFLIYFQGNSAPDKSGLPSDRFSAERTGGSVSTLTIQRTQQEDSAVYLCASSLAWRGYNEQFFGPGTRLTVL.

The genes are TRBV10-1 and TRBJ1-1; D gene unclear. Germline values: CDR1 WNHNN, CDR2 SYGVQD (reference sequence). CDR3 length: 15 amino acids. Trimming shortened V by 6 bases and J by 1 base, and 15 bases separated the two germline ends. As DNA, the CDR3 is TGCGCCAGCAGGAGACGTGAGGTCACGAACACTGAAGCTTTCTTT. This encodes CASRRREVTNTEAFF.

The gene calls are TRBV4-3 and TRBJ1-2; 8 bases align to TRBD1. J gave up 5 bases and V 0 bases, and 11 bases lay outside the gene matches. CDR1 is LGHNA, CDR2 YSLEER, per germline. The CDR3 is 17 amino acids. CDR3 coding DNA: TGCGCCAGCAGCCAAGAGGCGGGGGACAGGCTTTTATATGGCTACACCTTC. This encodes CASSQEAGDRLLYGYTF.

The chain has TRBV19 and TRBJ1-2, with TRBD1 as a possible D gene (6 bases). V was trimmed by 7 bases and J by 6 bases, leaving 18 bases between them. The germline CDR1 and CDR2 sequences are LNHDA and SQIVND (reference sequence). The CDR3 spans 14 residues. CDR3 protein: CASMDRGKEDGYTF. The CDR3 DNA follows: TGTGCCAGTATGGATAGGGGGAAGGAGGATGGCTACACCTTC.

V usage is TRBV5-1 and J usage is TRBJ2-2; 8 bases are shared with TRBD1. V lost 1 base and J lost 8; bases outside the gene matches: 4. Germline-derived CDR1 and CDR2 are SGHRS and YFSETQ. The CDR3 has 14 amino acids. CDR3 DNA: TGCGCCAGCAGCTTGCAGGGGGCAGGAGGGGAGCTGTTTTTT. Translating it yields CASSLQGAGGELFF.

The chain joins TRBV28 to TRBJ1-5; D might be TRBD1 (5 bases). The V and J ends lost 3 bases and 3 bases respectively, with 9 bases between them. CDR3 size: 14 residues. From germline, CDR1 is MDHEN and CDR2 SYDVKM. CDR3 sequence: CASSFGGYNQPQHF. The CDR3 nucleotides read TGTGCCAGCAGTTTCGGGGGTTACAATCAGCCCCAGCATTTT. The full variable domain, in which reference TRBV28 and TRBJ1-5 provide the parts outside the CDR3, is DVKVTQSSRYLVKRTGEKVFLECVQDMDHENMFWYRQDPGLGLRLIYFSYDVKMKEKGDIPEGYSVSREKKERFSLILESASTNQTSMYLCASSFGGYNQPQHFGDGTRLSIL.

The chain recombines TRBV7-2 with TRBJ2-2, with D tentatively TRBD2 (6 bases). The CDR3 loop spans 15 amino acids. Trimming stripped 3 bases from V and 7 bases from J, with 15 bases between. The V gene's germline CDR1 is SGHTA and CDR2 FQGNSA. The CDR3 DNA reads TGTGCCAGCAGCTTTTCCCAGGGAGGATTCGGGGAGCTGTTTTTT. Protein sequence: CASSFSQGGFGELFF.

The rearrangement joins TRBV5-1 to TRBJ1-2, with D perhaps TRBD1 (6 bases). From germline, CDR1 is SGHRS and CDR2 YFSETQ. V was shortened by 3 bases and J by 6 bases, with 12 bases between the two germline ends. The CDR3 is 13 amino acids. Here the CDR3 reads CASSWGHKDGYTF. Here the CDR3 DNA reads TGCGCCAGCAGCTGGGGACATAAAGATGGCTACACCTTC.